This passage covers 25 T cell receptor beta chains from one sample sequenced in a study of blood T cell repertoires in COVID-19. Profiling relied on immunoSEQ multiplex PCR, and the TCRdb table lists in-frame clones only, not all of them. The table includes about 260,000 clones, 75% to 90% detected once. The source material was PBMCs or T cells enriched from blood (not recorded which). These receptors originate from a woman in her 40s who had been exposed to COVID-19.

CDR3 loop: CASGRRISTGELFF. The CDR3 bases are TGTGCCAGCGGGAGACGGATTTCCACCGGGGAGCTGTTTTTT. The chain combines TRBV11-2 with TRBJ2-2, with a weak D call TRBD2 (5 bases). From germline, CDR1 is SGHAT and CDR2 FQNNGV. This CDR3 spans 14 amino acids. Trimming removed 8 bases from V and 4 bases from J, with 14 bases in between. The whole variable domain, remainder taken from reference TRBV11-2 and TRBJ2-2, is EAGVAQSPRYKIIEKRQSVAFWCNPISGHATLYWYQQILGQGPKLLIQFQNNGVVDDSQLPKDRFSAERLKGVDSTLKIQPAKLEDSAVYLCASGRRISTGELFFGEGSRLTVL.

The CDR3 spells CASSPSGGPYEQYF. The CDR3 DNA sequence: TGTGCCAGCTCCCCCAGCGGGGGTCCCTACGAGCAGTACTTC. The rearrangement uses TRBV18 and TRBJ2-7, with 8 bases aligning to TRBD2. Germline trimming cut 6 bases from V and 2 bases from J; bases unmatched to any gene: 6. Germline CDR1 KGHSH, CDR2 LQKENI. The CDR3 is 14 residues long.

This clone appeared a few times. The chain couples TRBV20-1 to TRBJ1-1, with 9 bases aligning to TRBD1. The V and J ends lost 4 bases and 10 bases, in that order; junction bases with no gene match: 4. Germline V gives CDR1 DFQATT, CDR2 SNEGSKA (reference sequence). There are 11 residues in the CDR3. The CDR3 loop reads CSAKGQGVAFF. The CDR3 coding sequence is TGCAGTGCTAAGGGACAGGGAGTAGCTTTCTTT.

The chain uses TRBV18 and TRBJ2-7, with 10 bases aligning to TRBD1. V trimming: 3 bases; J trimming: 5 bases; junction bases outside the gene matches: 10. There are 16 residues in the CDR3. Germline CDR1 reads KGHSH; CDR2 reads LQKENI. CDR3 in amino acids: CASSPRRDRGPNEQYF. The CDR3 DNA is TGTGCCAGCTCACCCCGACGAGACAGGGGGCCAAACGAGCAGTACTTC.

V and J are TRBV2 and TRBJ1-4; 7 positions match TRBD1. This CDR3 is 14 amino acids long. With V trimmed by 8 bases and J by 6 bases, 9 bases remained unmatched. The germline V gene encodes CDR1 SNHLY and CDR2 FYNNEI. CDR3 in DNA: TGTGCCAGCCGCGCCGGGACAGTGGATGAAAAACTGTTTTTT. Protein: CASRAGTVDEKLFF.

For the CDR3, the DNA is TGTGCCAGCAGTTTAAACTCTGAAGCTTTCTTT. It is translated as CASSLNSEAFF. The chain couples TRBV12-3 or TRBV12-4 to TRBJ1-1, with no clear D. The CDR3 loop spans 11 amino acids. V lost 2 bases to trimming and J lost 6 bases, with 4 bases between them.

The rearrangement joins TRBV2 to TRBJ2-2, with a weak D call TRBD1 (5 bases). Germline V gives CDR1 SNHLY, CDR2 FYNNEI. V lost 4 bases to trimming and J lost 2 bases, with 11 bases between them. The CDR3 extends over 15 amino acids. The CDR3 region is CASSARQGNTGELFF. CDR3 nucleotides: TGTGCCAGCAGTGCGCGGCAGGGAAACACCGGGGAGCTGTTTTTT.

This chain joins TRBV4-1 and TRBJ2-3; 7 nucleotides match TRBD2. CDR3 length: 16 residues. The V gene's germline CDR1 is MGHRA and CDR2 YSYEKL. After removal of 5 bases from V and 2 bases from J, the junction contained 10 bases not matched to a gene. CDR3 sequence reads: CASSGYQRGNTDTQYF. As DNA, the CDR3 is TGCGCCAGCAGCGGGTACCAGCGGGGAAACACAGATACGCAGTATTTT.

The chain employs TRBV6-6 and TRBJ1-6; 7 bases line up with TRBD1. Germline V gene sequence: CDR1 MNHNY, CDR2 SVGAGI (reference sequence). The trim removed 6 bases at V and 6 bases at J, leaving 11 bases unmatched. This CDR3 comprises 16 residues. Here the CDR3 DNA reads TGTGCCAGCAGCGCCCCCGAGGCAGGGGGTAATTCACCCCTCCACTTT. It codes for CASSAPEAGGNSPLHF.

This chain connects TRBV7-6 to TRBJ1-4; weak D call: TRBD1 (5 bases). This CDR3 spans 15 amino acids. CDR1 is SGHVS and CDR2 is FNYEAQ in the germline V gene. V lost 1 base and J lost 5, with 11 bases in between. CDR3 sequence reads: CASSLEGAWNEKLFF. In DNA, the CDR3 is TGTGCCAGCAGCTTAGAAGGGGCGTGGAATGAAAAACTGTTTTTT.

This chain joins TRBV4-3 and TRBJ2-1, with D possibly matching TRBD1 (6 bases). Trimming shortened V by 4 bases and J by 10 bases, and 11 bases separated the two germline ends. There are 12 residues in the CDR3. Germline V gene sequence: CDR1 LGHNA, CDR2 YSLEER. CDR3 nucleotide sequence: TGCGCCAGCAGCCTACAGGGCGGCGAGCAGTTCTTC. Translated: CASSLQGGEQFF.

The V call is TRBV29-1, the J call TRBJ2-7; D may be TRBD1 (6 bases). This CDR3 has 11 residues. Germline CDR1 reads SQVTM; CDR2 reads ANQGSEA. The ends were cut back, 5 bases at V and 3 bases at J, with 8 bases in the middle. The DNA for the CDR3 is TGCAGCGTTTACAGGGACTACGAGCAGTACTTC. Translated: CSVYRDYEQYF.

This clone was detected once. The chain couples TRBV6-2 or TRBV6-3 to TRBJ2-1; 9 nucleotides agree with TRBD1. This CDR3 spans 17 amino acids. The germline CDR1 and CDR2 sequences are MNHEY and SVGEGT. The trim removed 2 bases at V and 2 bases at J, leaving 7 bases unmatched. CDR3 nucleotide sequence: TGTGCCAGCAGTTACGGGGACAGGGTCAGCCCCTACAATGAGCAGTTCTTC. This sequence encodes CASSYGDRVSPYNEQFF.

This sequence joins TRBV10-3 and TRBJ1-6; tentative D call: TRBD1 (6 bases). V was pared by 2 bases and J by 16 bases, with 15 bases between. Germline-derived CDR1 and CDR2 are ENHRY and SYGVKD. The CDR3 runs 13 residues. CDR3 in amino acids: CAISETDSPLLHF. Here the CDR3 DNA reads TGTGCCATCAGTGAGACGGACAGTCCCTTACTCCACTTT.

As regards this clone: The sample has other DNA sequences that encode this CDR3 too. V is TRBV7-3 and J is TRBJ2-2; 7 bases are a match to TRBD2. Germline values: CDR1 SGHTA, CDR2 FQGTGA. The V and J ends lost 5 bases and 2 bases, in that order; junction bases with no gene match: 14. This CDR3 comprises 18 residues. CDR3 bases: TGTGCCAGCAGCCCTACAATCACAGCGGGGCTCAACACCGGGGAGCTGTTTTTT. Its translation: CASSPTITAGLNTGELFF. The variable domain in full, with the rest retrieved from reference TRBV7-3 and TRBJ2-2, is GAGVSQTPSNKVTEKGKYVELRCDPISGHTALYWYRQSLGQGPEFLIYFQGTGAADDSGLPNDRFFAVRPEGSVSTLKIQRTERGDSAVYLCASSPTITAGLNTGELFFGEGSRLTVL.

The rearrangement joins TRBV7-8 to TRBJ2-4; 7 bases align to TRBD1. J was trimmed by 3 bases and V by 5 bases; bases with no gene match: 13. CDR1 is SGHVS, CDR2 FQNEAQ, per germline. The CDR3 contains 17 residues. DNA of the CDR3: TGTGCCAGCAGCAAAGCCAACAGGGGTTCAGGCAAAAACATTCAGTACTTC. Amino acids: CASSKANRGSGKNIQYF. The complete variable domain, with remaining parts taken from reference TRBV7-8 and TRBJ2-4, reads GAGVSQSPRYKVAKRGQDVALRCDPISGHVSLFWYQQALGQGPEFLTYFQNEAQLDKSGLPSDRFFAERPEGSVSTLKIQRTQQEDSAVYLCASSKANRGSGKNIQYFGAGTRLSVL.

The chain is built from TRBV18 and TRBJ1-5, with TRBD1 as a possible D gene (5 bases). CDR3 length: 16 residues. The germline CDR1 and CDR2 sequences are KGHSH and LQKENI. V was shortened by 5 bases and J by 3 bases, with 17 bases between the two germline ends. The CDR3 region is CASSSNPQVFNQPQHF. The CDR3 DNA sequence: TGTGCCAGCTCATCAAACCCACAGGTTTTCAATCAGCCCCAGCATTTT. The variable domain in full, with the rest retrieved from reference TRBV18 and TRBJ1-5, is NAGVMQNPRHLVRRRGQEARLRCSPMKGHSHVYWYRQLPEEGLKFMVYLQKENIIDESGMPKERFSAEFPKEGPSILRIQQVVRGDSAAYFCASSSNPQVFNQPQHFGDGTRLSIL.

CDR3 nucleotides: TGTGCCTGGAGTCCGGAACAGGACCCAGTAGGTTCACCCCTCCACTTT. It codes for CAWSPEQDPVGSPLHF. The chain uses TRBV30 and TRBJ1-6; a possible D gene is TRBD1 (5 bases). Trimming removed 2 bases from V and 9 bases from J, with 20 bases in between. CDR1 GTSNPN and CDR2 SVGIG come from the germline V gene (reference sequence). The CDR3 length is 16 residues.

CDR3 sequence reads: CASSLQGSGELFF. As DNA, the CDR3 is TGTGCCAGCAGCTTACAGGGATCCGGGGAGCTGTTTTTT. The chain has TRBV7-2 and TRBJ2-2; the D gene is possibly TRBD1 (5 bases). Germline CDR1 SGHTA, CDR2 FQGNSA. There are 13 residues in the CDR3. Trimming left V 2 bases short and J 6 bases short, with 7 bases between.

J is TRBJ1-4 and V is TRBV29-1; 8 positions match TRBD1. CDR1 and CDR2 from the germline V gene are SQVTM and ANQGSEA. This CDR3 spans 14 amino acids. With 7 bases clipped from V and 5 bases from J, the junction kept 9 bases outside the gene matches. The CDR3 DNA reads as TGCAGCGCTGACACCGGGACAGGAAATGAAAAACTGTTTTTT. It encodes CSADTGTGNEKLFF.

V is TRBV11-3 and J is TRBJ1-6; a possible D gene is TRBD1 (5 bases). Per germline, CDR1 SGHNT and CDR2 YENEEA. The V and J ends lost 5 bases and 7 bases respectively, with 12 bases between them. The CDR3 is 14 residues long. The CDR3 bases are TGTGCCAGCAGCCAACAGGTTTGGAATTCACCCCTCCACTTT. Residues: CASSQQVWNSPLHF.

This chain connects TRBV10-3 to TRBJ1-1, with a possible D match to TRBD1 (5 bases). There are 14 residues in the CDR3. V was trimmed by 5 bases and J by 2 bases, leaving 12 bases between them. Germline V gene lookup returns CDR1 ENHRY and CDR2 SYGVKD. The CDR3 spells CAISSAGGNTEAFF. In DNA, the CDR3 is TGTGCCATCAGTTCCGCCGGGGGAAACACTGAAGCTTTCTTT.

V usage is TRBV28 and J usage is TRBJ1-3, with D maybe TRBD1 (5 bases). V was cut by 3 bases and J by 0 bases, with 6 bases left in between. CDR1 and CDR2 (germline): MDHEN, SYDVKM. CDR3 size: 14 residues. CDR3 coding DNA: TGTGCCAGCAGTTTTCAGGGCTCTGGAAACACCATATATTTT. The encoded protein is CASSFQGSGNTIYF.

The chain employs TRBV11-2 and TRBJ2-2, with TRBD1 matching 9 bases. The ends lost 3 bases at V and 7 bases at J; junction bases unmatched: 18. This CDR3 contains 19 residues. The germline V gene encodes CDR1 SGHAT and CDR2 FQNNGV. Written as DNA, the CDR3 is TGTGCCAGCAGCTTCCTCTCGAAACCCACTGGGACAGGGATCGGGGAGCTGTTTTTT. Its protein product is CASSFLSKPTGTGIGELFF.

The rearrangement links TRBV3-1 (or the pseudogene TRBV3-2) to TRBJ2-1; TRBD1 is a possible D gene (6 bases). The CDR3 runs to 16 residues. Between the trimmed V and J ends, which lost 4 bases and 1 base, there was a span of 14 bases. CDR1 is LGHDT, CDR2 YNNKEL, per germline (reference sequence). CDR3 loop: CASSRQRGTSYNEQFF. The DNA for the CDR3 is TGTGCCAGCAGCCGACAAAGGGGGACGTCCTACAATGAGCAGTTCTTC.